The 24 T cell receptor beta chains given below trace back to one sample, sequenced in a study of follicular helper T cells after annual influenza vaccination (dated by TCRdb to the late 2010s). The sample's time point label, in plain terms: 2015-2016 season, 7 days after influenza vaccination. Libraries were prepared through the immunoSEQ multiplex PCR assay. What TCRdb holds here is the immuneACCESS table cut down to in-frame rearrangements. Part of the clones is not present; checked against another copy, under half of the missing clones reflect an unresolved V gene, and the others are unexplained. The table for this sample lists 10,000 or so clones; around 78% of them were counted only once. The top ten clones comprise under 0.4% of the sample. Here the sequenced sample was CXCR5- memory CD4+ T cells sorted from blood, taken 7 days after influenza vaccination. The cell subset or site label here, explained by the study, means: CXCR5- memory CD4 T cells. These receptors originate from an adult who received the influenza vaccine.

This clone showed up just a few times. This chain joins TRBV7-3 and TRBJ2-1; D unclear. The V gene lost 6 bases and the J gene lost 4 bases, with 10 bases spanning the gap. Germline CDR1 SGHTA, CDR2 FQGTGA. The CDR3 is 13 residues long. CDR3 region: CASRVGLYNEQFF. Written as DNA, the CDR3 is TGTGCCAGCAGGGTCGGGCTTTACAATGAGCAGTTCTTC.

The V gene is TRBV4-1, the J gene TRBJ2-5, with 13 bases aligning to TRBD2. J lost 3 bases, V lost 3 bases, and 7 bases had no gene match. From germline, CDR1 is MGHRA and CDR2 YSYEKL. This CDR3 region has 17 residues. The CDR3 DNA reads as TGCGCCAGCAGCCACCTAACTAGCGGGGGGGCCAAAGAGACCCAGTACTTC. Its translation is CASSHLTSGGAKETQYF.

V usage is TRBV5-6 and J usage is TRBJ2-7, with D possibly matching TRBD1 (6 bases). Trimming removed 4 bases from V and 6 bases from J, with 17 bases in between. Germline CDR1 and CDR2: SGHDT and YYEEEE. The CDR3 runs to 14 residues. The chain's CDR3 is CASSLLGQLPEQYF. The CDR3 coding sequence is TGTGCCAGCAGCCTCCTGGGACAACTACCCGAGCAGTACTTC.

The J gene is TRBJ2-5, the V gene TRBV2; D not resolved. The CDR3 totals 14 residues. Germline CDR1 reads SNHLY; CDR2 reads FYNNEI. V was trimmed by 3 bases and J by 1 base, leaving 9 bases between them. The CDR3 here is CASSDWGSQETQYF. The CDR3 DNA sequence: TGTGCCAGCAGTGATTGGGGTTCCCAAGAGACCCAGTACTTC.

The chain couples TRBV19 to TRBJ1-5; D not resolved. Germline CDR1 is LNHDA and CDR2 is SQIVND (reference sequence). This CDR3 has 14 amino acids. Trimming took 1 base from V and 6 from J, leaving 10 bases between them. CDR3 DNA sequence: TGTGCCAGTAGTATAGGACACTCGGGTCAGCCCCAGCATTTT. Its translation is CASSIGHSGQPQHF.

V is TRBV10-1 and J is TRBJ2-2; D is uncertain. V lost 3 bases and J lost 1, with 9 bases in between. Germline CDR1 is WNHNN and CDR2 is SYGVQD (reference sequence). The CDR3 consists of 15 residues. CDR3 sequence: CASSDVLVNTGELFF. CDR3 DNA: TGCGCCAGCAGTGATGTTCTAGTGAACACCGGGGAGCTGTTTTTT.

This chain connects TRBV27 to TRBJ2-5; 7 nucleotides align to TRBD1. CDR1 is MNHEY and CDR2 is SMNVEV in the germline V gene (reference sequence). V was clipped by 6 bases and J by 5 bases; unmatched bases: 6. The CDR3 runs 13 residues. The CDR3 reads CASSRGSWETQYF. Written as DNA, the CDR3 is TGTGCCAGCAGCAGGGGGTCCTGGGAGACCCAGTACTTC.

The V and J genes are TRBV10-3 and TRBJ2-4; D gene uncertain. CDR3 length equals 14 residues. CDR1 ENHRY and CDR2 SYGVKD come from the germline V gene. V lost 0 bases to trimming and J lost 0 bases, with 3 bases between them. The DNA of the CDR3 is TGTGCCATCAGTGAGTCGCTAGCCAAAAACATTCAGTACTTC. It translates to CAISESLAKNIQYF.

The sample holds one count of this clone. CDR3 region: CASSKKDRETNEKLFF. The CDR3 DNA reads TGCGCCAGCAGCAAAAAGGACAGGGAAACTAATGAAAAACTGTTTTTT. The chain is built from TRBV5-1 and TRBJ1-4; 8 positions match TRBD1. Germline CDR1 is SGHRS and CDR2 is YFSETQ. V lost 4 bases, J lost 1 base, and 6 bases stayed unmatched. The CDR3 is 16 amino acids.

The chain carries TRBV11-2 and TRBJ2-5; possibly TRBD2 for D (6 bases). The CDR3 length is 13 residues. Germline V gene data show CDR1 as SGHAT and CDR2 as FQNNGV. V lost 3 bases and J lost 5, with 10 bases in between. Written as DNA, the CDR3 is TGTGCCAGCAGCTTTGAGGGGAGGGAGACCCAGTACTTC. It yields the protein CASSFEGRETQYF.

The rearrangement uses TRBV2 and TRBJ2-5; 7 nucleotides match TRBD1. V trimming: 5 bases; J trimming: 4 bases; junction bases outside the gene matches: 4. The CDR3 contains 13 residues. Looked up from germline, CDR1 is SNHLY and CDR2 is FYNNEI. CDR3 in DNA: TGTGCCAGCAGTACCCACAGGGGAGAGACCCAGTACTTC. The encoded protein is CASSTHRGETQYF. The full variable domain, with the rest looked up from reference TRBV2 and TRBJ2-5, is EPEVTQTPSHQVTQMGQEVILRCVPISNHLYFYWYRQILGQKVEFLVSFYNNEISEKSEIFDDQFSVERPDGSNFTLKIRSTKLEDSAMYFCASSTHRGETQYFGPGTRLLVL.

This clone appeared once. The chain uses TRBV11-3 and TRBJ2-1; 7 nucleotides line up with TRBD2. Losses at the gene ends were 3 bases for V and 3 bases for J; bases not matched to a gene: 8. The CDR3 sequence is 16 residues long. In germline, CDR1 is SGHNT, CDR2 YENEEA. CDR3 bases: TGTGCCAGCAGCTTCCACCCCCGCGGGGGCTACAATGAGCAGTTCTTC. Its translation: CASSFHPRGGYNEQFF.

V usage is TRBV6-1 and J usage is TRBJ2-1; 7 bases match TRBD2. Trimming cost V 3 bases and J 1 base; bases outside gene matches: 3. The CDR3 consists of 15 residues. The germline gives CDR1 MNHNS, CDR2 SASEGT. CDR3 nucleotides: TGTGCCAGCAGTGACGGGGGGAGGTCCTACAATGAGCAGTTCTTC. It specifies CASSDGGRSYNEQFF.

This sequence joins TRBV6-5 and TRBJ1-1, with D perhaps matching TRBD1 (5 bases). CDR1 MNHEY and CDR2 SVGAGI come from the germline V gene. This CDR3 spans 13 amino acids. Deletions cut 8 bases from V and 2 bases from J, with 12 bases between. The CDR3 is CASRPGVNTEAFF. Written as DNA, the CDR3 is TGTGCCAGCCGCCCGGGGGTAAACACTGAAGCTTTCTTT.

The chain recombines TRBV10-3 with TRBJ1-3; D unresolved. Germline V lookup: CDR1 ENHRY, CDR2 SYGVKD. The germline V and J ends were trimmed by 3 bases and 8 bases, with 8 bases remaining between them. CDR3 length equals 12 residues. The CDR3 protein is CAISELVYTIYF. Here the CDR3 DNA reads TGTGCCATCAGTGAACTGGTCTACACCATATATTTT.

This rearrangement joins TRBV18 to TRBJ2-3; 11 nucleotides line up with TRBD2. The CDR3 consists of 16 residues. Germline loops: CDR1 KGHSH, CDR2 LQKENI. V gave up 3 bases and J gave up 4 bases; unmatched junction bases: 6. CDR3 region: CASSPIAGGRPDTQYF. For the CDR3, the DNA is TGTGCCAGCTCACCGATAGCGGGGGGGCGCCCAGATACGCAGTATTTT. Full variable domain (outside the CDR3, taken from reference TRBV18 and TRBJ2-3): NAGVMQNPRHLVRRRGQEARLRCSPMKGHSHVYWYRQLPEEGLKFMVYLQKENIIDESGMPKERFSAEFPKEGPSILRIQQVVRGDSAAYFCASSPIAGGRPDTQYFGPGTRLTVL.

This clone was detected once. The genes are TRBV7-2 and TRBJ2-2; 9 bases match TRBD2. Germline values: CDR1 SGHTA, CDR2 FQGNSA. CDR3 size: 16 residues. V shed 3 bases and J 2 bases; nucleotides not matched to a gene: 4. The CDR3 loop is CASSLSAGGNTGELFF. CDR3 coding DNA: TGTGCCAGCAGCTTGTCAGCGGGGGGAAACACCGGGGAGCTGTTTTTT.

The chain has TRBV10-1 and TRBJ2-1, with 8 bases lining up with TRBD1. CDR1 and CDR2 (germline): WNHNN, SYGVQD (reference sequence). The CDR3 consists of 13 residues. V lost 6 bases and J lost 8; bases outside the gene matches: 6. The CDR3 loop reads CASSEDRVHEQFF. The CDR3 DNA sequence: TGCGCCAGCAGCGAGGACAGGGTGCATGAGCAGTTCTTC.

This chain connects TRBV19 to TRBJ2-7, with 8 bases aligning to TRBD1. The CDR3 is 15 amino acids. Losses at the gene ends were 7 bases for V and 6 bases for J; bases not matched to a gene: 14. Germline-derived CDR1 and CDR2 are LNHDA and SQIVND (reference sequence). CDR3 in DNA: TGTGCCAGTAAAGCAATCGGGACAGGCGGTGGCGAGCAGTACTTC. Translating it yields CASKAIGTGGGEQYF. The full variable domain, its missing parts supplied by reference TRBV19 and TRBJ2-7, is DGGITQSPKYLFRKEGQNVTLSCEQNLNHDAMYWYRQDPGQGLRLIYYSQIVNDFQKGDIAEGYSVSREKKESFPLTVTSAQKNPTAFYLCASKAIGTGGGEQYFGPGTRLTVT.

The sample holds a few counts of this clone. The V gene is TRBV19, the J gene TRBJ1-5, with TRBD1 as a possible D gene (5 bases). V was trimmed by 3 bases and J by 2 bases, leaving 8 bases between them. The germline V gene has CDR1 LNHDA and CDR2 SQIVND (reference sequence). The CDR3 runs to 14 residues. CDR3 sequence: CASSIRGRNQPQHF. CDR3 coding DNA: TGTGCCAGTAGTATTCGGGGCCGCAATCAGCCCCAGCATTTT. The full variable domain, with the rest looked up from reference TRBV19 and TRBJ1-5, is DGGITQSPKYLFRKEGQNVTLSCEQNLNHDAMYWYRQDPGQGLRLIYYSQIVNDFQKGDIAEGYSVSREKKESFPLTVTSAQKNPTAFYLCASSIRGRNQPQHFGDGTRLSIL.

The CDR3 loop is CASSPGAGELFF. In nucleotides, the CDR3 is TGCGCCAGCAGCCCGGGCGCCGGGGAGCTGTTTTTT. V and J are TRBV23-1 and TRBJ2-2; D gene uncertain. TRBV23-1 is given ORF status, its function remaining uncertain. V lost 6 bases and J 6 bases, leaving 8 bases between the germline ends. The CDR3 has 12 residues.

This chain uses TRBV11-2 with TRBJ2-1, with a weak D call TRBD2 (6 bases). CDR1 is SGHAT and CDR2 is FQNNGV in the germline V gene. V lost 1 base and J 4 bases, leaving 11 bases between the germline ends. The CDR3 covers 15 residues. The CDR3 is CASSLGAGYYNEQFF. The CDR3 DNA sequence: TGTGCCAGCAGCTTAGGCGCGGGATATTACAATGAGCAGTTCTTC.

This clone was seen a handful of times. The gene calls are TRBV18 and TRBJ1-1; 8 bases agree with TRBD1. Germline V gives CDR1 KGHSH, CDR2 LQKENI. The V and J ends lost 6 bases and 1 base, in that order; junction bases with no gene match: 4. This CDR3 spans 14 amino acids. The CDR3 DNA sequence: TGTGCCAGCTCTCTTGGGACAGGGAACACTGAAGCTTTCTTT. It yields the protein CASSLGTGNTEAFF.

The chain carries TRBV28 and TRBJ2-7; D might be TRBD1 or TRBD2, each matching 5 bases. The germline CDR1 and CDR2 sequences are MDHEN and SYDVKM. Trimming left V 4 bases short and J 5 bases short, with 9 bases between. CDR3 length equals 12 residues. The CDR3 nucleotides are TGTGCCAGCAGTTCAACGGGGCACGAGCAGTACTTC. Its translation: CASSSTGHEQYF.